A selection of T cell receptor beta chains follows, all from one sample in a study of cytomegalovirus exposure and HLA in healthy donors. Measured with immunoSEQ multiplex PCR; TCRdb has only the in-frame clones, and not every one. The sample records hundreds of thousands of clones, about 82% being singletons. Sequencing input: PBMCs. The receptor source for this set is a young man in good health and CMV-seronegative. CDR3s include the opening cysteine and the closing phenylalanine or tryptophan.

v_call: TRBV5-1
j_call: TRBJ2-3
cdr3_aa: CASSPEGDTQYF

v_call: TRBV5-1
j_call: TRBJ1-1
cdr3_aa: CASSPRGRNTEAFF

v_call: TRBV19
j_call: TRBJ2-7
cdr3_aa: CASREGAHRVSHEQYF

v_call: TRBV2
j_call: TRBJ2-4
cdr3_aa: CASSEDRGNIQYF

v_call: TRBV11-2
j_call: TRBJ1-4
cdr3_aa: CASSFGTGINEKLFF

v_call: TRBV7-3
j_call: TRBJ2-7
cdr3_aa: CASSSGLSYEQYF

v_call: TRBV7-6
j_call: TRBJ1-1
cdr3_aa: CASSLGALRGLTEAFF

v_call: TRBV6-6
j_call: TRBJ1-1
cdr3_aa: CASSLQGHTEAFF

v_call: TRBV28
j_call: TRBJ2-7
cdr3_aa: CVSSLSTGSMEQYF

v_call: TRBV19
j_call: TRBJ2-5
cdr3_aa: CASSIEGQGQGKETQYF

v_call: TRBV19
j_call: TRBJ2-2
cdr3_aa: CASSIFGGTGVGSGELFF

v_call: TRBV5-5
j_call: TRBJ2-5
cdr3_aa: CASSPIGAGTVQETQYF

v_call: TRBV5-6
j_call: TRBJ2-5
cdr3_aa: CASSPLFTGEETQYF

v_call: TRBV6-6
j_call: TRBJ1-3
cdr3_aa: CASSGGQGVSGNTIYF

v_call: TRBV9
j_call: TRBJ2-6
cdr3_aa: CASSVAVGGPDRSGASVLTF

v_call: TRBV5-1
j_call: TRBJ1-4
cdr3_aa: CASSSSGTTNEKLFF

v_call: TRBV13
j_call: TRBJ1-3
cdr3_aa: CASSLVTGGNTIYF

v_call: TRBV5-6
j_call: TRBJ2-7
cdr3_aa: CASSFDRTSYEQYF

v_call: TRBV9
j_call: TRBJ2-5
cdr3_aa: CASSVDRAEETQYF

v_call: TRBV7-9
j_call: TRBJ2-2
cdr3_aa: CASSAQGVNTGELFF

v_call: TRBV11-1
j_call: TRBJ1-2
cdr3_aa: CASSFSDRDYGYTF

v_call: TRBV5-6
j_call: TRBJ1-4
cdr3_aa: CASSLRQRGEKLFF

v_call: TRBV11-1
j_call: TRBJ2-7
cdr3_aa: CASSLGDRGKAYEQYF

v_call: TRBV4-3
j_call: TRBJ2-3
cdr3_aa: CASSQDWRGGRGTDTQYF

v_call: TRBV9
j_call: TRBJ1-1
cdr3_aa: CASSVGALRNTEAFF

v_call: TRBV28
j_call: TRBJ2-1
cdr3_aa: CASSLGGAGGYNEQFF

v_call: TRBV5-1
j_call: TRBJ2-5
cdr3_aa: CASSLSGEYPQETQYF